The next 26 T cell receptor beta chains were all read from a single sample in a study of PD-L1 blockade in urothelial cancer. Some clones are missing from TCRdb's copy, which holds only in-frame ones; the method was immunoSEQ multiplex PCR. This sample has about 50,000 clones, with about 72% found just once. The sample in question was PBMCs, obtained around atezolizumab (anti-PD-L1) treatment. These TCRs come from a man between 65 and 79 years old with urothelial cancer.

The V call is TRBV4-1, the J call TRBJ2-5, with D perhaps TRBD2 (7 bases). Germline V CDR1 and CDR2: MGHRA, YSYEKL. The CDR3 is 22 residues long. Trimming left V 2 bases short and J 1 base short, with 32 bases between. CDR3: CASSQLPLWGRRTRGGQETQYF. CDR3 DNA: TGCGCCAGCAGCCAATTGCCCCTGTGGGGTCGCCGAACTAGGGGGGGCCAAGAGACCCAGTACTTC.

The rearrangement joins TRBV9 to TRBJ2-1, with 8 bases fitting TRBD2. This CDR3 has 15 residues. V shed 2 bases and J 3 bases; nucleotides not matched to a gene: 4. From germline, CDR1 is SGDLS and CDR2 YYNGEE. CDR3 in amino acids: CASSVLAGYYNEQFF. As DNA, the CDR3 is TGTGCCAGCAGCGTTTTAGCGGGGTACTACAATGAGCAGTTCTTC. The full variable domain, with the rest looked up from reference TRBV9 and TRBJ2-1, is DSGVTQTPKHLITATGQRVTLRCSPRSGDLSVYWYQQSLDQGLQFLIQYYNGEERAKGNILERFSAQQFPDLHSELNLSSLELGDSALYFCASSVLAGYYNEQFFGPGTRLTVL.

The rearrangement joins TRBV28 to TRBJ1-5; tentative D call: TRBD1 (5 bases). CDR1 MDHEN and CDR2 SYDVKM come from the germline V gene. V gave up 4 bases and J gave up 2 bases, with 9 bases separating them. This CDR3 comprises 14 residues. CDR3 nucleotides: TGTGCCAGCAGTTCAGGGTTGCGCAATCAGCCCCAGCATTTT. It is translated as CASSSGLRNQPQHF.

This clone has only one observation. The gene calls are TRBV6-6 and TRBJ1-5; D gene ambiguous. The CDR3 covers 12 residues. The V gene lost 6 bases and the J gene lost 0 bases, with 3 bases spanning the gap. Germline V gene data show CDR1 as MNHNY and CDR2 as SVGAGI (reference sequence). CDR3 nucleotides: TGTGCCAGCAGCCTTAGCAATCAGCCCCAGCATTTT. Amino acid sequence: CASSLSNQPQHF.

The V and J genes are TRBV5-6 and TRBJ2-4; the match to TRBD2 covers 11 bases. With 3 bases clipped from V and 5 bases from J, the junction kept 13 bases outside the gene matches. Germline CDR1 SGHDT, CDR2 YYEEEE. There are 18 residues in the CDR3. CDR3 in DNA: TGTGCCAGCAGCTCCGCCAGACTAGCGGGGCTAAAACAAAACATTCAGTACTTC. Translated: CASSSARLAGLKQNIQYF.

The V and J genes are TRBV4-2 and TRBJ2-1; a possible D gene is TRBD2 (5 bases). This CDR3 region has 13 residues. Germline values: CDR1 LGHNA, CDR2 YNFKEQ. V was cut by 0 bases and J by 9 bases, with 9 bases left in between. CDR3 DNA: TGTGCCAGCAGCCAAGATAGGGCGGGTGAGCAGTTCTTC. It codes for CASSQDRAGEQFF.

The V call is TRBV5-4, the J call TRBJ1-1, with D perhaps matching TRBD1 (6 bases). The CDR3 is 15 residues long. The V and J ends lost 4 bases and 2 bases respectively, with 15 bases between them. The germline CDR1 and CDR2 sequences are SGHNT and YYREEE (reference sequence). CDR3 in amino acids: CASSPSGTRNTEAFF. CDR3 nucleotides: TGTGCCAGCAGCCCCTCCGGGACACGAAACACTGAAGCTTTCTTT.

The sample holds one count of this clone. This chain joins TRBV6-5 and TRBJ2-2; possible D gene TRBD1, 5 bases. V dropped 3 bases and J dropped 6 bases, with 14 bases sitting between them. The CDR3 spans 15 residues. Germline V gene data show CDR1 as MNHEY and CDR2 as SVGAGI. The CDR3 is CASSYKRGGAGELFF. In nucleotides, the CDR3 is TGTGCCAGCAGTTATAAAAGGGGTGGGGCCGGGGAGCTGTTTTTT.

The chain is built from TRBV19 and TRBJ2-7; 7 bases agree with TRBD1. With V trimmed by 5 bases and J by 2 bases, 9 bases remained unmatched. CDR1 and CDR2 (germline): LNHDA, SQIVND (reference sequence). CDR3 length: 15 residues. For the CDR3, the DNA is TGTGCCAGTAGTGGGCGGACAGGAAGAGCCTACGAGCAGTACTTC. Its translation is CASSGRTGRAYEQYF.

V usage is TRBV19 and J usage is TRBJ1-2; D unresolved. The V gene's germline CDR1 is LNHDA and CDR2 SQIVND (reference sequence). V shed 3 bases and J shed 5 bases, with 19 bases lying between them. The CDR3 is made up of 16 amino acids. The CDR3 is CASSILRGDRRYGYTF. CDR3 nucleotide sequence: TGTGCCAGTAGTATCCTCCGGGGAGACCGACGGTATGGCTACACCTTC.

The rearrangement uses TRBV7-2 and TRBJ2-5, with 10 nucleotides matching TRBD2. The CDR3 has 16 amino acids. Germline V lookup: CDR1 SGHTA, CDR2 FQGNSA. With V trimmed by 5 bases and J by 2 bases, 8 bases remained unmatched. CDR3 region: CASSPGGLALQETQYF. CDR3 DNA: TGTGCCAGCAGCCCAGGGGGACTAGCGCTTCAAGAGACCCAGTACTTC.

The rearrangement uses TRBV7-9 and TRBJ1-5; the D is unclear. The CDR3 extends over 13 amino acids. Germline values: CDR1 SEHNR, CDR2 FQNEAQ (reference sequence). Trimming took 6 bases from V and 5 from J, leaving 11 bases between them. The CDR3, as DNA: TGTGCCAGCAGTAGGAGGGAGGATCAGCCCCAGCATTTT. Amino acid sequence: CASSRREDQPQHF.

V usage is TRBV2 and J usage is TRBJ2-2; tentatively, D is TRBD1 (7 bases). The CDR3 sequence is 16 residues long. Trimming pared 2 bases from V and 6 bases from J, leaving 16 bases between. Germline lookup yields CDR1 SNHLY and CDR2 FYNNEI. CDR3 sequence reads: CASSEMEGALPGELFF. The CDR3 region has the DNA TGTGCCAGCAGTGAAATGGAGGGGGCGCTTCCCGGGGAGCTGTTTTTT.

This clone was counted between two and nine times. V usage is TRBV6-6 and J usage is TRBJ1-4, with D hard to call. The CDR3 length is 12 residues. Looked up from germline, CDR1 is MNHNY and CDR2 is SVGAGI (reference sequence). Deletions cut 6 bases from V and 8 bases from J, with 10 bases between. CDR3 residues: CASRSKREKLFF. For the CDR3, the DNA is TGTGCCAGCAGGTCTAAGAGGGAAAAACTGTTTTTT.

The chain uses TRBV29-1 and TRBJ2-7; 10 nucleotides match TRBD1. The CDR3 length is 15 residues. Germline V gives CDR1 SQVTM, CDR2 ANQGSEA. V was clipped by 1 base and J by 3 bases; unmatched bases: 6. DNA for the CDR3: TGCAGCGTTGAAGTGGGGACAGGGGTCAGCTACGAGCAGTACTTC. This gives the protein CSVEVGTGVSYEQYF.

This clone is medium-sized in the sample. The J gene is TRBJ2-7, the V gene TRBV2; D possibly corresponds to TRBD1 (6 bases). In germline, CDR1 is SNHLY, CDR2 FYNNEI. The germline V and J ends were trimmed by 3 bases and 5 bases, with 11 bases remaining between them. CDR3 length: 13 amino acids. CDR3 region: CASSEGRGHEQYF. The CDR3 DNA sequence: TGTGCCAGCAGTGAGGGCAGGGGACACGAGCAGTACTTC. Based on the CDR3 plus reference TRBV2 and TRBJ2-7, the full variable domain is EPEVTQTPSHQVTQMGQEVILRCVPISNHLYFYWYRQILGQKVEFLVSFYNNEISEKSEIFDDQFSVERPDGSNFTLKIRSTKLEDSAMYFCASSEGRGHEQYFGPGTRLTVT.

V and J are TRBV5-1 and TRBJ1-3, with 8 bases aligning to TRBD1. This CDR3 is built from 15 residues. The V gene end was trimmed by 3 bases and the J gene end by 2 bases; junction bases not matched to a gene: 4. Per the germline V gene, CDR1 is SGHRS and CDR2 is YFSETQ. CDR3: CASSSTGEAGNTIYF. Written as DNA, the CDR3 is TGCGCCAGCAGCTCGACAGGGGAAGCTGGAAACACCATATATTTT.

V is TRBV10-3 and J is TRBJ2-5, with 10 bases aligning to TRBD1. After removal of 6 bases from V and 4 bases from J, the junction contained 11 bases not matched to a gene. CDR3 length equals 16 residues. The germline V gene encodes CDR1 ENHRY and CDR2 SYGVKD. The CDR3 is CAIRGGRGQGIETQYF. CDR3 bases: TGTGCCATCAGGGGAGGACGGGGACAGGGGATAGAGACCCAGTACTTC.

CDR3 in amino acids: CASSGTGNQPQHF. CDR3 in DNA: TGTGCCAGTAGTGGGACAGGGAATCAGCCCCAGCATTTT. This chain uses TRBV19 with TRBJ1-5; 9 nucleotides agree with TRBD1. V lost 5 bases, J lost 4 bases, and 0 bases stayed unmatched. Germline-derived CDR1 and CDR2 are LNHDA and SQIVND (reference sequence). CDR3 length: 13 residues.

The chain couples TRBV11-3 to TRBJ2-2; D gene uncertain. Germline V gene data show CDR1 as SGHNT and CDR2 as YENEEA. The CDR3 sequence is 11 residues long. Between the trimmed V and J ends, which lost 5 bases and 5 bases, there was a span of 3 bases. The CDR3 sequence is CASSLTGELFF. CDR3 DNA sequence: TGTGCCAGCAGCCTTACCGGGGAGCTGTTTTTT.

The chain is built from TRBV28 and TRBJ2-1; TRBD1 might be the D (6 bases). In germline, CDR1 is MDHEN, CDR2 SYDVKM. Trimming left V 6 bases short and J 6 bases short, with 12 bases between. CDR3 size: 13 residues. CDR3 coding DNA: TGTGCCAGCAGCCCGGGACACACCAATGAGCAGTTCTTC. It yields the protein CASSPGHTNEQFF.

The chain joins TRBV6-5 to TRBJ2-1; 9 bases match TRBD2. The CDR3 runs to 16 residues. The ends lost 0 bases at V and 2 bases at J; junction bases unmatched: 2. Germline loops: CDR1 MNHEY, CDR2 SVGAGI. The CDR3 reads CASSYSPSGAYNEQFF. CDR3 nucleotides: TGTGCCAGCAGTTACTCTCCTAGCGGGGCCTACAATGAGCAGTTCTTC.

This chain joins TRBV19 and TRBJ1-2, with TRBD1 matching over 11 bases. Unmatched junction bases numbered 8, after V lost 6 bases and J lost 8 bases. Germline V CDR1 and CDR2: LNHDA, SQIVND (reference sequence). CDR3 length equals 14 residues. CDR3 coding DNA: TGTGCCAGTAGGGCTCTGGGACAGGGGGGCGGCTACACCTTC. Translating gives CASRALGQGGGYTF.

This chain joins TRBV5-8 and TRBJ1-2, with D uncertain. Trimming pared 2 bases from V and 3 bases from J, leaving 8 bases between. Per germline, CDR1 SGHTS and CDR2 YDEGEE. This CDR3 has 13 amino acids. The CDR3 DNA is TGTGCCAGCAGCTTTTGGAGTGACTATGGCTACACCTTC. Protein sequence: CASSFWSDYGYTF.

CDR3 in amino acids: CASSFSGAGNTIYF. In DNA form, the CDR3 reads TGTGCCAGCAGCTTTAGCGGTGCTGGAAACACCATATATTTT. The V and J genes are TRBV7-9 and TRBJ1-3; D uncertain. Trimming cost V 3 bases and J 2 bases, with 8 bases left between them. This CDR3 has 14 amino acids. Germline loops: CDR1 SEHNR, CDR2 FQNEAQ (reference sequence).

The chain uses TRBV9 and TRBJ1-3; 8 nucleotides agree with TRBD1. Per the germline V gene, CDR1 is SGDLS and CDR2 is YYNGEE. With 0 bases clipped from V and 4 bases from J, the junction kept 3 bases outside the gene matches. This CDR3 comprises 15 residues. CDR3 in amino acids: CASSVGTGFGNTIYF. The CDR3 DNA reads as TGTGCCAGCAGCGTAGGGACAGGGTTCGGAAACACCATATATTTT.